What follows is one T cell receptor beta chain and its context. Data came from immunoSEQ multiplex PCR; TCRdb stores just in-frame clones and leaves some out. This sample has roughly 100,000 clones, with 88% found just once. This sample was taken from a study of identifying expanded T cells in peripheral blood. During the collection period, no donor immune events like infections were recorded. The origin of this receptor is a person aged 18 to 75 in good health. Sequencing used blood.

CDR3 coding DNA: TGTGCCAGCAGCTTGGCTGCAGTTGGAATAAAGTACTTC. Translated, it gives CASSLAAVGIKYF. The genes are TRBV5-4 and TRBJ2-7; no reliable D call. CDR3 length: 13 amino acids. The V gene's germline CDR1 is SGHNT and CDR2 YYREEE (reference sequence). Trimming left V 0 bases short and J 11 bases short, with 15 bases between.